The 19 T cell receptor beta chains below all came from one sample that was sequenced in a study of human T cells and chemical hapten exposure. TCRdb passed the RACE reads through MiXCR, listing each CDR3 protein once. The table lists under 300,000 distinct CDR3 sequences, approximately 8.6% of them singletons. Time point defined: pre-sensitization, week 0. Specified treatment: therapeutic diphenylcyclopropenone sensitization with weekly scalp DPC. The sample in question was whole blood, obtained in connection with sensitization to the hapten diphenylcyclopropenone (DPC). Source of these receptors: a woman aged 35 to 49 with alopecia areata. Some clones in this sample may be carry-over from other donors' samples.

CDR3 amino acids: CASRLYTGELFF. CDR3 coding DNA: TGTGCCAGCAGGCTATACACCGGGGAGCTGTTTTTT. V and J are TRBV6-2 or TRBV6-3 and TRBJ2-2; D is uncertain. This CDR3 spans 12 amino acids. From germline, CDR1 is MNHEY and CDR2 SVGEGT. The germline V and J ends were trimmed by 6 bases and 3 bases, with 5 bases remaining between them.

The CDR3 nucleotides are TGTGCCAGCAGCTTAGACCAGGGCTTCAATCAGCCCCAGCATTTT. Protein product: CASSLDQGFNQPQHF. The V and J genes are TRBV7-9 and TRBJ1-5, with D possibly matching TRBD1 (5 bases). Trimming took 1 base from V and 3 from J, leaving 10 bases between them. Germline CDR1 reads SEHNR; CDR2 reads FQNEAQ (reference sequence). The CDR3 is 15 amino acids.

The sample holds a few counts of this clonotype. This chain uses TRBV5-5 with TRBJ1-5, with TRBD1 identical over 9 bases. The junction had 5 bases not matched to a gene; V was cut back by 0 bases and J by 7 bases. Germline V gene data show CDR1 as SGHKS and CDR2 as YYEKEE (reference sequence). The CDR3 consists of 15 residues. The CDR3 loop is CASSLDGTGNQPQHF. CDR3 nucleotide sequence: TGTGCCAGCAGCTTGGATGGGACAGGGAACCAGCCCCAGCATTTT.

J is TRBJ1-6 and V is TRBV6-5, with D maybe TRBD1 (5 bases). This CDR3 has 12 amino acids. With 2 bases removed from V and 11 bases from J, the gap between germline ends came to 7 bases. In germline, CDR1 is MNHEY, CDR2 SVGAGI. The CDR3 reads CASSYTGAPLHF. Written as DNA, the CDR3 is TGTGCCAGCAGTTACACGGGGGCACCCCTCCACTTT.

Ten or more counts support this clonotype. The CDR3 coding sequence is TGCGCCAGCAGCTTGGACCCGAACACCGGGGAGCTGTTTTTT. Its translation: CASSLDPNTGELFF. J is TRBJ2-2 and V is TRBV5-1; no firm D call. Germline V CDR1 and CDR2: SGHRS, YFSETQ. Deletions cut 0 bases from V and 0 bases from J, with 3 bases between. CDR3 length: 14 amino acids. Full variable domain (outside the CDR3, taken from reference TRBV5-1 and TRBJ2-2): KAGVTQTPRYLIKTRGQQVTLSCSPISGHRSVSWYQQTPGQGLQFLFEYFSETQRNKGNFPGRFSGRQFSNSRSEMNVSTLELGDSALYLCASSLDPNTGELFFGEGSRLTVL.

The table lists this clonotype with a few counts. The genes are TRBV7-2 and TRBJ1-2; tentatively, D is TRBD1 (5 bases). Trimming shortened V by 0 bases and J by 8 bases, and 16 bases separated the two germline ends. Germline assignment: CDR1 SGHTA and CDR2 FQGNSA. The CDR3 contains 15 residues. The CDR3 spells CASSLAETGTGGYTF. CDR3 coding DNA: TGTGCCAGCAGCTTAGCGGAAACGGGTACAGGCGGCTACACCTTC. Combining the CDR3 with reference TRBV7-2 and TRBJ1-2 gives the whole variable domain GAGVSQSPSNKVTEKGKDVELRCDPISGHTALYWYRQSLGQGLEFLIYFQGNSAPDKSGLPSDRFSAERTGGSVSTLTIQRTQQEDSAVYLCASSLAETGTGGYTFGSGTRLTVV.

The rearrangement links TRBV12-3 or TRBV12-4 to TRBJ2-1; D gene unclear. The CDR3 has 14 residues. V lost 8 bases to trimming and J lost 0 bases, with 11 bases between them. DNA of the CDR3: TGTGCCAGCGGTGACACGGGCTCCTACAATGAGCAGTTCTTC. Translating it yields CASGDTGSYNEQFF.

The V and J genes are TRBV20-1 and TRBJ2-3; TRBD1 agrees at 8 bases. The CDR3 is made up of 13 amino acids. With V trimmed by 3 bases and J by 4 bases, 3 bases remained unmatched. Per the germline V gene, CDR1 is DFQATT and CDR2 is SNEGSKA (reference sequence). CDR3 sequence: CSARQDRADTQYF. CDR3 sequence (DNA): TGCAGTGCTAGGCAGGACAGGGCAGATACGCAGTATTTT.

A few counts support this clonotype. The CDR3 sequence is CASSVAPATEQFF. As DNA, the CDR3 is TGTGCCAGCAGCGTGGCACCGGCCACTGAGCAGTTCTTC. The chain carries TRBV9 and TRBJ2-1; D remains ambiguous. This CDR3 has 13 amino acids. Germline loops: CDR1 SGDLS, CDR2 YYNGEE. V lost 2 bases to trimming and J lost 9 bases, with 12 bases between them.

This clonotype appeared a few times. This chain links TRBV6-2 or TRBV6-3 with TRBJ2-5, with no clear D. Deletions cut 6 bases from V and 5 bases from J, with 10 bases between. Looked up from germline, CDR1 is MNHEY and CDR2 is SVGEGT. This CDR3 spans 12 amino acids. The CDR3 here is CASRKSAETQYF. The CDR3 nucleotides read TGTGCCAGCAGGAAATCGGCGGAGACCCAGTACTTC.

This clonotype was seen many times. The chain joins TRBV6-2 or TRBV6-3 to TRBJ2-1; 14 nucleotides align to TRBD2. Germline CDR1 reads MNHEY; CDR2 reads SVGEGT. The CDR3 has 20 amino acids. The V segment lost 6 bases and the J segment 9 bases; nucleotides outside the gene matches: 22. This CDR3 reads CASSRTFPGLAGVRDPEQFF. For the CDR3, the DNA is TGTGCCAGCAGCCGAACCTTCCCGGGACTAGCGGGAGTAAGAGATCCTGAGCAGTTCTTC.

The sample holds a few counts of this clonotype. The chain carries TRBV7-2 and TRBJ2-3; D possibly corresponds to TRBD1 (6 bases). The V gene lost 4 bases and the J gene lost 4 bases, with 18 bases spanning the gap. Germline CDR1 SGHTA, CDR2 FQGNSA. This CDR3 is 16 amino acids long. This CDR3 is CASSSQGSVVPDTQYF. For the CDR3, the DNA is TGTGCCAGCAGCTCCCAGGGGAGTGTGGTGCCAGATACGCAGTATTTT.

The V call is TRBV28, the J call TRBJ1-1, with TRBD1 matching over 8 bases. J was trimmed by 3 bases and V by 6 bases; bases with no gene match: 3. The CDR3 loop spans 13 amino acids. Germline loops: CDR1 MDHEN, CDR2 SYDVKM. The CDR3 here is CASSWTGYTEAFF. CDR3 sequence (DNA): TGTGCCAGCAGCTGGACAGGGTACACTGAAGCTTTCTTT. Filled out from reference TRBV28 and TRBJ1-1, the complete variable domain reads DVKVTQSSRYLVKRTGEKVFLECVQDMDHENMFWYRQDPGLGLRLIYFSYDVKMKEKGDIPEGYSVSREKKERFSLILESASTNQTSMYLCASSWTGYTEAFFGQGTRLTVV.

This clonotype was recorded at least ten times. The chain is built from TRBV11-1 and TRBJ2-2; no clear D. The CDR3 is made up of 13 amino acids. The germline V gene encodes CDR1 SGHAT and CDR2 FQDESV (reference sequence). Trimming took off 3 bases at V and 7 bases at J, with 9 bases between the two ends. The DNA for the CDR3 is TGTGCCAGCAGCTTGTCCCAAAGCGGGGAGCTGTTTTTT. As protein: CASSLSQSGELFF.

This clonotype was counted many times. This rearrangement joins TRBV27 to TRBJ2-1; 7 positions agree with TRBD1. The CDR3 has 16 amino acids. After removal of 6 bases from V and 6 bases from J, the junction contained 14 bases not matched to a gene. Germline CDR1 MNHEY, CDR2 SMNVEV (reference sequence). CDR3 residues: CASRANRDSGINEQFF. CDR3 nucleotides: TGTGCCAGCAGAGCAAACCGGGACAGTGGGATCAATGAGCAGTTCTTC.

The chain uses TRBV7-9 and TRBJ2-7; 9 bases align to TRBD2. The V gene's germline CDR1 is SEHNR and CDR2 FQNEAQ (reference sequence). The ends lost 4 bases at V and 5 bases at J; junction bases unmatched: 6. The CDR3 runs to 14 residues. CDR3 region: CASSWLAGHDEQYF. CDR3 DNA: TGTGCCAGCAGCTGGCTAGCGGGACACGACGAGCAGTACTTC.

The V and J genes are TRBV14 and TRBJ2-2; D uncertain. V lost 5 bases, J lost 1 base, and 5 bases lay in between. CDR3 length: 13 residues. Germline V gene data show CDR1 as SGHDN and CDR2 as FVKESK. CDR3 in DNA: TGTGCCAGCAGCGCCCAGAACACCGGGGAGCTGTTTTTT. It specifies CASSAQNTGELFF.

This clonotype was seen a handful of times. The chain is built from TRBV20-1 and TRBJ2-3; a possible D gene is TRBD2 (5 bases). The V gene's germline CDR1 is DFQATT and CDR2 SNEGSKA (reference sequence). The CDR3 spans 17 residues. Deletions cut 0 bases from V and 4 bases from J, with 20 bases between. CDR3 coding DNA: TGCAGTGCTAGAGATTTGCGAGGGTTTGGATATGCAGATACGCAGTATTTT. Its protein product is CSARDLRGFGYADTQYF.

This clonotype was found a few times. The V and J genes are TRBV28 and TRBJ2-5; D possibly corresponds to TRBD1 (7 bases). Germline V gene lookup returns CDR1 MDHEN and CDR2 SYDVKM. Trimming stripped 6 bases from V and 5 bases from J, with 13 bases between. The CDR3 has 13 amino acids. The CDR3 protein is CASRLPGGETQYF. The CDR3 DNA reads TGTGCCAGCAGACTCCCAGGGGGGGAGACCCAGTACTTC.